These 21 T cell receptor beta chains came from one sample sequenced in a study of shared clonotypes between healthy human individuals. Here immunoSEQ multiplex PCR was the method, and the copy in TCRdb shows in-frame clones only, minus some. Here the sample spans about 1 million clones, about 77% being singletons. The source material was memory CD4+ T cells sorted from blood. Indicated subset: CD45RA-negative fraction. The source of these receptors is a man aged 18 to 30 in good health.

The chain links TRBV9 to TRBJ1-2, with TRBD1 as a possible D gene (5 bases). The V end lost 1 base, the J end lost 4 bases, and 11 bases lay between the germline ends. The length of the CDR3 is 14 residues. Germline V lookup: CDR1 SGDLS, CDR2 YYNGEE. The CDR3 DNA follows: TGTGCCAGCAGCGTACAGGGCAATTCCTATGGCTACACCTTC. The encoded protein is CASSVQGNSYGYTF.

V usage is TRBV4-3 and J usage is TRBJ1-1; D unresolved. Germline values: CDR1 LGHNA, CDR2 YSLEER. Between the trimmed V and J ends, which lost 4 bases and 1 base, there was a span of 10 bases. The CDR3 has 14 amino acids. CDR3 residues: CASSRQHGNTEAFF. The CDR3 DNA reads as TGCGCCAGCAGCCGTCAACACGGGAACACTGAAGCTTTCTTT.

This clone was seen only once. The chain has TRBV5-4 and TRBJ2-6, with 10 bases lining up with TRBD1. Germline CDR1 and CDR2: SGHNT and YYREEE (reference sequence). J gave up 2 bases and V 4 bases, and 6 bases lay outside the gene matches. This CDR3 has 17 residues. Here the CDR3 DNA reads TGTGCCAGCAGCGAGGGACAGGGGATTCCTGGGGCCAACGTCCTGACTTTC. Residues: CASSEGQGIPGANVLTF.

This chain uses TRBV2 with TRBJ1-1; D is unresolved. V shed 2 bases and J shed 6 bases, with 10 bases lying between them. This CDR3 comprises 13 residues. Germline CDR1 is SNHLY and CDR2 is FYNNEI. As DNA, the CDR3 is TGTGCCAGCAGTGAAAGGAGGAGCGCTGAAGCTTTCTTT. Translating gives CASSERRSAEAFF.

V usage is TRBV30 and J usage is TRBJ1-3, with no clear D. CDR3 length: 14 residues. CDR1 is GTSNPN and CDR2 is SVGIG in the germline V gene (reference sequence). The germline V and J ends were trimmed by 2 bases and 1 base, with 9 bases remaining between them. The CDR3 DNA reads TGTGCCTGGAGTTCAGGTGTATCTGGAAACACCATATATTTT. Its protein product is CAWSSGVSGNTIYF.

Remarks on this clone: Additional DNA sequences in this sample encode the identical CDR3. The chain combines TRBV30 with TRBJ1-2; D is unresolved. Germline loops: CDR1 GTSNPN, CDR2 SVGIG (reference sequence). Trimming took 0 bases from V and 0 from J, leaving 5 bases between them. The CDR3 runs to 13 residues. CDR3 nucleotides: TGTGCCTGGAGTGTAAACTCTAACTATGGCTACACCTTC. Protein product: CAWSVNSNYGYTF.

Worth noting for this clone: Different DNA sequences within this sample yield the same CDR3. This chain joins TRBV29-1 and TRBJ2-3; unclear D gene. The germline V gene has CDR1 SQVTM and CDR2 ANQGSEA. The V and J ends lost 1 base and 1 base respectively, with 3 bases between them. The CDR3 sequence is 12 residues long. The chain's CDR3 is CSVEVGTDTQYF. The CDR3 nucleotides read TGCAGCGTTGAAGTCGGCACAGATACGCAGTATTTT.

This clone has more than one count but fewer than ten. This rearrangement joins TRBV28 to TRBJ2-1; no clear D gene. The CDR3 is 12 residues long. Looked up from germline, CDR1 is MDHEN and CDR2 is SYDVKM. V was cut by 3 bases and J by 9 bases, with 9 bases left in between. CDR3 sequence reads: CASSFESGEQFF. The CDR3 DNA sequence: TGTGCCAGCAGTTTTGAGTCTGGTGAGCAGTTCTTC.

The gene calls are TRBV27 and TRBJ2-7, with 7 bases aligning to TRBD1. The germline CDR1 and CDR2 sequences are MNHEY and SMNVEV (reference sequence). The V segment lost 3 bases and the J segment 1 base; nucleotides outside the gene matches: 9. The CDR3 extends over 16 amino acids. The CDR3 protein is CASSFRRQGPSYEQYF. The DNA of the CDR3 is TGTGCCAGCAGTTTCCGCCGACAGGGTCCTTCCTACGAGCAGTACTTC.

The V and J genes are TRBV18 and TRBJ1-2; TRBD1 matches 7 bases. The trim removed 2 bases at V and 4 bases at J, leaving 7 bases unmatched. The CDR3 length is 15 residues. The germline gives CDR1 KGHSH, CDR2 LQKENI. The CDR3 nucleotides are TGTGCCAGCTCACCAATAATGGGACAGTCCTATGGCTACACCTTC. Amino acids: CASSPIMGQSYGYTF.

This clone showed up just a few times. V usage is TRBV30 and J usage is TRBJ2-7; D not certain. This CDR3 comprises 13 residues. Germline CDR1 and CDR2: GTSNPN and SVGIG (reference sequence). V lost 2 bases and J 2 bases, leaving 10 bases between the germline ends. CDR3 protein: CAWSTGSPYEQYF. The CDR3 nucleotides read TGTGCCTGGAGTACTGGGTCCCCCTACGAGCAGTACTTC.

The CDR3 coding sequence is TGCGCCAGTACCAGACAGGGGTGGCAAGAGACCCAGTACTTC. Translated, it gives CASTRQGWQETQYF. This rearrangement joins TRBV10-2 to TRBJ2-5; 8 bases match TRBD1. The CDR3 sequence is 14 residues long. V trimming: 9 bases; J trimming: 2 bases; junction bases outside the gene matches: 8. Per the germline V gene, CDR1 is WSHSY and CDR2 is SAAADI.

This sequence joins TRBV19 and TRBJ2-1; TRBD2 matches 7 bases. V trimming: 10 bases; J trimming: 5 bases; junction bases outside the gene matches: 11. This CDR3 spans 14 amino acids. Per the germline V gene, CDR1 is LNHDA and CDR2 is SQIVND (reference sequence). The CDR3 DNA follows: TGTGCCATCAGGTGGGCTAGCGGTCACAATGAGCAGTTCTTC. Translation gives CAIRWASGHNEQFF.

V is TRBV18 and J is TRBJ2-1; the D is unclear. Germline CDR1 KGHSH, CDR2 LQKENI. There are 15 residues in the CDR3. Trimming cost V 0 bases and J 6 bases, with 12 bases left between them. The CDR3 is CASSPPAGPLNEQFF. CDR3 in DNA: TGTGCCAGCTCACCACCGGCCGGGCCCCTCAATGAGCAGTTCTTC.

V is TRBV5-6 and J is TRBJ2-6; 9 bases align to TRBD2. CDR3 length: 19 residues. Germline CDR1 and CDR2: SGHDT and YYEEEE. With 1 base clipped from V and 6 bases from J, the junction kept 14 bases outside the gene matches. CDR3 protein: CASSLRGGRGSKEANVLTF. DNA of the CDR3: TGTGCCAGCAGCTTGCGGGGCGGGAGGGGCTCAAAGGAGGCCAACGTCCTGACTTTC.

This clone was seen only a few times. This chain joins TRBV29-1 and TRBJ2-3; D gene unclear. This CDR3 region has 13 residues. CDR1 is SQVTM and CDR2 is ANQGSEA in the germline V gene. V lost 4 bases to trimming and J lost 4 bases, with 12 bases between them. The CDR3, as DNA: TGCAGCGTTGGGCTAGTTAGGGCAGATACGCAGTATTTT. Translating gives CSVGLVRADTQYF.

The chain links TRBV5-1 to TRBJ1-1; D unresolved. In germline, CDR1 is SGHRS, CDR2 YFSETQ. Trimming cost V 7 bases and J 0 bases, with 10 bases left between them. This CDR3 is 13 amino acids long. DNA of the CDR3: TGCGCCAGCGGGAAGGAAATGAACACTGAAGCTTTCTTT. It encodes CASGKEMNTEAFF.

As to this clone: The identical CDR3 is also encoded by other nucleotide sequences in the sample. V is TRBV9 and J is TRBJ2-1, with no clear D. Germline CDR1 SGDLS, CDR2 YYNGEE. This CDR3 has 13 residues. V shed 0 bases and J shed 4 bases, with 5 bases lying between them. Here the CDR3 reads CASSVDLYNEQFF. The CDR3 nucleotides read TGTGCCAGCAGCGTAGACTTATACAATGAGCAGTTCTTC. Supplemented by reference TRBV9 and TRBJ2-1, the full variable domain reads DSGVTQTPKHLITATGQRVTLRCSPRSGDLSVYWYQQSLDQGLQFLIQYYNGEERAKGNILERFSAQQFPDLHSELNLSSLELGDSALYFCASSVDLYNEQFFGPGTRLTVL.

This clone was seen a few times. CDR3 nucleotide sequence: TGTGCCAGTAGGCCCCCGGGCCCTGGACAGAAGCCCCAGCATTTT. Amino acid sequence: CASRPPGPGQKPQHF. V gene TRBV19 combines with J gene TRBJ1-5, with D possibly matching TRBD1 (6 bases). Germline assignment: CDR1 LNHDA and CDR2 SQIVND (reference sequence). The CDR3 length is 15 residues. Between the trimmed V and J ends, which lost 6 bases and 8 bases, there was a span of 20 bases.

The chain recombines TRBV2 with TRBJ1-4; D is undetermined. The CDR3 is 12 amino acids. CDR1 SNHLY and CDR2 FYNNEI come from the germline V gene. Between the trimmed V and J ends, which lost 6 bases and 7 bases, there was a span of 9 bases. CDR3 coding DNA: TGTGCCAGCAGACTCGACGGTGAAAAACTGTTTTTT. Translating gives CASRLDGEKLFF.

A note on this clone: One end of the junction fails to match germline, which may point to a read error. The V call is TRBV18, the J call TRBJ2-5; TRBD1 might be the D (6 bases). Germline CDR1 and CDR2: KGHSH and LQKENI. The CDR3 totals 11 residues. The CDR3 coding sequence is TGTGCCAGCTCATCCACGGGACAAGTGAACTTC. This sequence encodes CASSSTGQVNF.